Following are 10 T cell receptor beta chains from one sample sequenced in a study of cytomegalovirus exposure and HLA in healthy donors. The PCR had 60 Vbeta and 13 Jbeta primers. Sequencing used immunoSEQ multiplex PCR; TCRdb keeps in-frame clones, though not all of them. The sample lists tens of thousands of clones, 60% to 80% occurring once. Sequencing was carried out using PBMCs. The origin of the receptors is a man aged 40-55 years in good health and CMV-seronegative.

V gene TRBV11-3 combines with J gene TRBJ2-7, with D unresolved. CDR3 length equals 14 residues. Looked up from germline, CDR1 is SGHNT and CDR2 is YENEEA. With 3 bases removed from V and 7 bases from J, the gap between germline ends came to 16 bases. The CDR3 loop is CASSFGPQVGEQYF. DNA for the CDR3: TGTGCCAGCAGCTTCGGTCCCCAGGTTGGGGAGCAGTACTTC. The full variable domain, in which reference TRBV11-3 and TRBJ2-7 provide the parts outside the CDR3, is EAGVVQSPRYKIIEKKQPVAFWCNPISGHNTLYWYLQNLGQGPELLIRYENEEAVDDSQLPKDRFSAERLKGVDSTLKIQPAELGDSAVYLCASSFGPQVGEQYFGPGTRLTVT.

This rearrangement joins TRBV29-1 to TRBJ2-3; TRBD1 agrees at 8 bases. CDR1 and CDR2 from the germline V gene are SQVTM and ANQGSEA. Germline trimming cut 7 bases from V and 1 base from J; bases unmatched to any gene: 7. The CDR3 extends over 14 amino acids. The CDR3 nucleotides read TGCAGCGGATACGGGGGACAGGGCACAGATACGCAGTATTTT. Translation: CSGYGGQGTDTQYF.

This clone was found once. Here the CDR3 reads CASGGTALNTEAFF. The CDR3 nucleotides are TGTGCCAGCGGGGGGACTGCCCTGAACACTGAAGCTTTCTTT. V is TRBV13 and J is TRBJ1-1, with D possibly matching TRBD1 (5 bases). Looked up from germline, CDR1 is PRHDT and CDR2 is FYEKMQ (reference sequence). The length of the CDR3 is 14 residues. Trimming shortened V by 8 bases and J by 0 bases, and 13 bases separated the two germline ends.

This clone was counted a single time. V is TRBV7-8 and J is TRBJ1-2; D is uncertain. The CDR3 is made up of 14 amino acids. CDR1 is SGHVS and CDR2 is FQNEAQ in the germline V gene. Between the trimmed V and J ends, which lost 3 bases and 6 bases, there was a span of 14 bases. The CDR3 spells CASSFSLASDGYTF. The CDR3 DNA reads as TGTGCCAGCAGCTTTTCATTGGCTAGCGATGGCTACACCTTC.

This clone was seen a few times. The chain employs TRBV10-3 and TRBJ1-1; TRBD1 aligns across 8 bases. Per germline, CDR1 ENHRY and CDR2 SYGVKD. The CDR3 sequence is 14 residues long. V was clipped by 2 bases and J by 5 bases; unmatched bases: 4. The DNA for the CDR3 is TGTGCCATCAGTGAGCAGGGGGCAACAACTGAAGCTTTCTTT. As protein: CAISEQGATTEAFF.

This chain joins TRBV29-1 and TRBJ2-1; 11 positions match TRBD2. V lost 6 bases and J lost 9; bases outside the gene matches: 13. The germline CDR1 and CDR2 sequences are SQVTM and ANQGSEA. The CDR3 runs 15 residues. CDR3 in DNA: TGCAGCGTCCCGAAGCATAGCGGGGGGGCGGGTGAGCAGTTCTTC. It codes for CSVPKHSGGAGEQFF.

The genes are TRBV11-2 and TRBJ1-1, with 7 nucleotides matching TRBD1. CDR1 and CDR2 (germline): SGHAT, FQNNGV. Trimming cost V 2 bases and J 4 bases; bases outside gene matches: 7. CDR3 size: 15 residues. The CDR3 nucleotides read TGTGCCAGCAGCTTAATGTCCAACAGGGGCACTGAAGCTTTCTTT. It is translated as CASSLMSNRGTEAFF.

This clone showed up just once. V is TRBV19 and J is TRBJ1-6; a weak D match, TRBD1 (6 bases). Germline V CDR1 and CDR2: LNHDA, SQIVND (reference sequence). This CDR3 comprises 13 residues. The V gene lost 8 bases and the J gene lost 10 bases, with 15 bases spanning the gap. CDR3 in DNA: TGTGCCAGTCGAGGGGGTTCAGGGTCACCCCTCCACTTT. Protein sequence: CASRGGSGSPLHF.

The chain links TRBV4-1 to TRBJ1-6, with 7 nucleotides matching TRBD1. Germline V lookup: CDR1 MGHRA, CDR2 YSYEKL. The CDR3 contains 15 residues. Trimming took 2 bases from V and 10 from J; bases not matched to a gene: 8. In DNA form, the CDR3 reads TGCGCCAGCAGCCAACCCGGGACAGCGCTGTCACCCCTCCACTTT. The encoded protein is CASSQPGTALSPLHF.

This clone appeared once. The chain combines TRBV19 with TRBJ1-4; 10 positions match TRBD1. V shed 6 bases, J shed 8 bases, and the junction held 12 bases outside the gene matches. Germline V gene sequence: CDR1 LNHDA, CDR2 SQIVND (reference sequence). CDR3 length equals 16 residues. CDR3 in amino acids: CASRDRGVAIGEKLFF. The CDR3 DNA sequence: TGTGCCAGTAGGGACAGGGGGGTGGCTATCGGCGAAAAACTGTTTTTT.